The text below deals with one T cell receptor (beta chain). Its antigen remains unidentified. This entry is derived from a study of monozygotic twins with inflammatory bowel disease. Overall study results and limits: Backing was not found for a single strong signal or clonotype associated with IBD.

This CDR3 region has 16 residues. Germline V gene lookup returns CDR1 SGHTA and CDR2 FQGTGA. Every TCR library used roughly 3,400 ng of total RNA. TCRdb re-called the 5' RACE reads; one entry per CDR3 protein, DNA not given. Here the sample table reports about 440,000 distinct CDR3 sequences. The chain uses TRBV7-3 and TRBJ2-3; there is no DNA to check the TCRdb D call of TRBD2. The receptor comes from a human donor with ulcerative colitis or Crohn's disease, or a healthy co-twin of an affected twin (not recorded which). Sequenced input: blood. CDR3 sequence reads: CASSPASGRVTDTQYF. The variable domain in full, completed from reference TRBV7-3 and TRBJ2-3, reads GAGVSQTPSNKVTEKGKYVELRCDPISGHTALYWYRQSLGQGPEFLIYFQGTGAADDSGLPNDRFFAVRPEGSVSTLKIQRTERGDSAVYLCASSPASGRVTDTQYFGPGTRLTVL.